This T cell receptor (beta chain) was sequenced in a study of blood T cell repertoires in COVID-19. Study-level information: The United States, Italy and Spain were the sources of the acute and convalescent COVID-19 samples.

The recovered donors of Cohort 3 showed two negative PCRs, clearance, or symptom resolution. Sequencing was performed with immunoSEQ multiplex PCR; in TCRdb, only in-frame clones are kept and a portion is missing. Altogether about 330,000 clones are present, 75% to 90% being singletons, with the ten largest covering over 4.5%. This CDR3 has 14 residues. V lost 0 bases to trimming and J lost 4 bases, with 9 bases between them. Germline CDR1 and CDR2: SGHTA and FQGTGA. Sequencing was carried out using PBMCs or T cells enriched from blood (not recorded which). The V call is TRBV7-3, the J call TRBJ1-1; the D gene is possibly TRBD1 (5 bases). The TCR sequence derives from a man aged 30-40 years who had recovered from COVID-19. CDR3 nucleotide sequence: TGTGCCAGCAGCTTAACTGGACACCCCACTGAAGCTTTCTTT. Protein sequence: CASSLTGHPTEAFF.